These 2 T cell receptor beta chains came from one sample sequenced in a study of control samples from healthy donors and cancer patients. Libraries were prepared by immunoSEQ multiplex PCR; TCRdb keeps only in-frame clonotypes and omits some of them. The table lists under 200,000 clones, 90% to 95% of them singletons. The sequenced sample consisted of PBMCs. All receptors derive from a man aged 55 to 70 with colorectal cancer.

The chain has TRBV21-1 and TRBJ2-5; TRBD2 was called by the table and not checked on the DNA. TRBV21-1 is shown as a pseudogene. The CDR3 is made up of 17 amino acids. CDR3 bases: TGTGCCAGCAGCAAAGGCGTTGTAGCGGGGGGGCAAGAGACCCAGTACTTC. It specifies CASSKGVVAGGQETQYF.

This chain connects TRBV19 to TRBJ1-5; the match to TRBD1 covers 9 bases. The CDR3 has 15 residues. Trimming removed 9 bases from V and 6 bases from J; junction bases left unmatched: 12. The V gene's germline CDR1 is LNHDA and CDR2 SQIVND (reference sequence). CDR3 region: CASSEQGARGQPQHF. CDR3 coding DNA: TGTGCCAGCTCTGAACAGGGGGCGCGGGGTCAGCCCCAGCATTTT.